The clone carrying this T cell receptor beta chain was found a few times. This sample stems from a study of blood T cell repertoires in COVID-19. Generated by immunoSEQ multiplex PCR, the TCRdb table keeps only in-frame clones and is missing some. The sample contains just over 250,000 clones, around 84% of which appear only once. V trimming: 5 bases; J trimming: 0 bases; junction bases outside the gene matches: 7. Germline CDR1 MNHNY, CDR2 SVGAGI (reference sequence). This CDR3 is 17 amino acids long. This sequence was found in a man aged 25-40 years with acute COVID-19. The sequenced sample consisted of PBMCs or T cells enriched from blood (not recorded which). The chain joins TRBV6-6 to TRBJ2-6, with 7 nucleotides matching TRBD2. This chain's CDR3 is CASSRAGPNSGANVLTF. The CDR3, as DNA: TGTGCCAGCAGTCGAGCGGGGCCAAACTCTGGGGCCAACGTCCTGACTTTC.